The 23 T cell receptor beta chains in this list originate from one sample, sequenced in a study of blood T cell repertoires in COVID-19. Method: immunoSEQ multiplex PCR; TCRdb's copy keeps in-frame clones and lacks some. This sample carries approximately 120,000 clones, roughly 88% of them seen once, and the ten largest clones take roughly 8%. Sequences were obtained from peripheral blood. The receptors were sampled from a man in his fifties with acute or convalescent COVID-19.

V usage is TRBV29-1 and J usage is TRBJ2-1; weak D call: TRBD2 (6 bases). Trimming pared 2 bases from V and 8 bases from J, leaving 10 bases between. The CDR3 length is 12 residues. The germline gives CDR1 SQVTM, CDR2 ANQGSEA. Here the CDR3 DNA reads TGCAGCGTTGAACGGGAGATTGATGAGCAGTTCTTC. Protein sequence: CSVEREIDEQFF.

The rearrangement links TRBV6-5 to TRBJ1-3; 9 bases agree with TRBD1. Per germline, CDR1 MNHEY and CDR2 SVGAGI. J lost 5 bases, V lost 6 bases, and 8 bases had no gene match. The CDR3 is made up of 15 amino acids. DNA of the CDR3: TGTGCCAGCAGGGATAAGACAGGGGGGCGAAACACCATATATTTT. Protein: CASRDKTGGRNTIYF.

The chain combines TRBV14 with TRBJ2-3; 8 positions agree with TRBD1. CDR3 length: 19 amino acids. From germline, CDR1 is SGHDN and CDR2 FVKESK. V lost 3 bases to trimming and J lost 0 bases; unmatched junction nucleotides: 14. The CDR3 here is CASSHGDRGPTWSTDTQYF. The CDR3 DNA is TGTGCCAGCAGCCACGGCGACAGGGGCCCGACTTGGAGCACAGATACGCAGTATTTT.

This clone was seen once. The V and J genes are TRBV5-1 and TRBJ2-7, with TRBD2 identical over 7 bases. V was pared by 0 bases and J by 0 bases, with 6 bases of the junction left unmatched. The CDR3 runs to 16 residues. Looked up from germline, CDR1 is SGHRS and CDR2 is YFSETQ. In DNA, the CDR3 is TGCGCCAGCAGCTTGGGGGCTAGCGGCAACTCCTACGAGCAGTACTTC. It encodes CASSLGASGNSYEQYF.

This chain links TRBV7-2 with TRBJ2-2, with TRBD2 identical over 9 bases. The V segment lost 6 bases and the J segment 4 bases; nucleotides outside the gene matches: 6. Germline V gives CDR1 SGHTA, CDR2 FQGNSA. There are 15 residues in the CDR3. The CDR3 DNA sequence: TGTGCCAGCAGTTCCTTGACTAGCGGCACCGGGGAGCTGTTTTTT. Residues: CASSSLTSGTGELFF.

The sample holds one count of this clone. The CDR3 reads CASSPGGPPGGSTEAFF. The DNA of the CDR3 is TGTGCCAGCTCACCAGGTGGCCCCCCAGGGGGTTCTACTGAAGCTTTCTTT. The V call is TRBV18, the J call TRBJ1-1, with TRBD1 matching 7 bases. CDR1 is KGHSH, CDR2 LQKENI, per germline. V shed 2 bases, J shed 5 bases, and the junction held 14 bases outside the gene matches. This CDR3 is built from 17 residues.

The chain is built from TRBV27 and TRBJ2-1; tentatively, D is TRBD2 (5 bases). Trimming took 2 bases from V and 0 from J, leaving 14 bases between them. The length of the CDR3 is 17 residues. Germline loops: CDR1 MNHEY, CDR2 SMNVEV (reference sequence). CDR3 in amino acids: CASSLRPGLSSYNEQFF. The CDR3 DNA is TGTGCCAGCAGTTTACGTCCAGGACTTAGCTCCTACAATGAGCAGTTCTTC.

The chain joins TRBV2 to TRBJ1-2, with 7 bases fitting TRBD1. CDR1 and CDR2 from the germline V gene are SNHLY and FYNNEI. The V gene end was trimmed by 2 bases and the J gene end by 4 bases; junction bases not matched to a gene: 4. CDR3 length equals 14 residues. The CDR3, as DNA: TGTGCCAGCAGTGAACGACAGGGCGGCTATGGCTACACCTTC. Amino acid sequence: CASSERQGGYGYTF.

There are a few counts of this clone. V usage is TRBV5-1 and J usage is TRBJ2-2; D is perhaps TRBD1 (5 bases). Trimming shortened V by 1 base and J by 1 base, and 11 bases separated the two germline ends. The CDR3 has 16 amino acids. CDR1 SGHRS and CDR2 YFSETQ come from the germline V gene. The CDR3 is CASSLTGPMNTGELFF. The CDR3 DNA reads TGCGCCAGCAGCTTGACAGGACCCATGAACACCGGGGAGCTGTTTTTT.

This chain uses TRBV18 with TRBJ2-3; 8 bases map to TRBD2. V lost 6 bases to trimming and J lost 0 bases; unmatched junction nucleotides: 5. CDR1 is KGHSH and CDR2 is LQKENI in the germline V gene. The CDR3 has 15 amino acids. Here the CDR3 DNA reads TGTGCCAGCTCCATCTCTAGCGGGAGCACAGATACGCAGTATTTT. It is translated as CASSISSGSTDTQYF.

This clone was detected only once. The chain recombines TRBV9 with TRBJ1-1; D may be TRBD1 (5 bases). Germline V gene data show CDR1 as SGDLS and CDR2 as YYNGEE. This CDR3 spans 14 amino acids. The V gene lost 3 bases and the J gene lost 4 bases, with 13 bases spanning the gap. DNA for the CDR3: TGTGCCAGCAGCGCCTTGCAGGGAAGCACTGAAGCTTTCTTT. Its translation: CASSALQGSTEAFF.

The CDR3 sequence: CASSQGGTSGSGADTQYF. The DNA of the CDR3 is TGTGCCAGCAGCCAAGGAGGGACTAGCGGGAGTGGGGCAGATACGCAGTATTTT. V usage is TRBV3-1 (or the pseudogene TRBV3-2) and J usage is TRBJ2-3, with TRBD2 identical over 14 bases. CDR1 and CDR2 (germline): LGHDT, YNNKEL (reference sequence). The CDR3 contains 18 residues. Trimming cost V 1 base and J 4 bases; bases outside gene matches: 7.

The chain couples TRBV3-1 (or the pseudogene TRBV3-2) to TRBJ2-5, with 7 bases fitting TRBD2. The CDR3 extends over 14 amino acids. V trimming: 4 bases; J trimming: 2 bases; junction bases outside the gene matches: 4. Germline CDR1 and CDR2: LGHDT and YNNKEL (reference sequence). The CDR3 here is CASSLASGQETQYF. In nucleotides, the CDR3 is TGTGCCAGCAGCCTCGCTAGCGGACAAGAGACCCAGTACTTC.

The chain links TRBV6-5 to TRBJ1-5; perhaps TRBD1 as D (6 bases). Germline V lookup: CDR1 MNHEY, CDR2 SVGAGI. CDR3 length equals 14 residues. V shed 6 bases and J shed 4 bases, with 13 bases lying between them. Written as DNA, the CDR3 is TGTGCCAGCAGACAGGGATCCCTTAATCAGCCCCAGCATTTT. Translated, it gives CASRQGSLNQPQHF.

The chain uses TRBV11-2 and TRBJ1-2; weak D call: TRBD1 (5 bases). The CDR3 runs to 13 residues. The germline CDR1 and CDR2 sequences are SGHAT and FQNNGV. The V end lost 5 bases, the J end lost 5 bases, and 12 bases lay between the germline ends. CDR3 sequence reads: CASSENRFYGYTF. The CDR3 nucleotides read TGTGCCAGCAGCGAAAACAGGTTTTATGGCTACACCTTC.

The chain combines TRBV5-1 with TRBJ1-1; D unclear. This CDR3 has 13 amino acids. The V and J ends lost 0 bases and 4 bases respectively, with 7 bases between them. Germline CDR1 is SGHRS and CDR2 is YFSETQ. CDR3 residues: CASSLAGFTEAFF. CDR3 DNA: TGCGCCAGCAGCTTGGCCGGGTTCACTGAAGCTTTCTTT.

The chain is built from TRBV7-9 and TRBJ1-1; possible D gene TRBD1, 5 bases. Germline V CDR1 and CDR2: SEHNR, FQNEAQ (reference sequence). V dropped 5 bases and J dropped 1 base, with 14 bases sitting between them. The length of the CDR3 is 15 residues. The CDR3 region has the DNA TGTGCCAGCAGCAGAATCTCAGGACAGAACACTGAAGCTTTCTTT. Its protein is CASSRISGQNTEAFF.

Here the CDR3 DNA reads TGTGCCAGCAGCTTAGTCGGACAGGGGAACTATGGCTACACCTTC. It specifies CASSLVGQGNYGYTF. The rearrangement joins TRBV7-8 to TRBJ1-2, with 9 nucleotides matching TRBD1. The CDR3 spans 15 residues. The V and J ends lost 1 base and 2 bases, in that order; junction bases with no gene match: 2. The germline V gene has CDR1 SGHVS and CDR2 FQNEAQ.

The rearrangement joins TRBV30 to TRBJ1-6, with 9 bases identical to TRBD1. Germline lookup yields CDR1 GTSNPN and CDR2 SVGIG (reference sequence). The CDR3 is 13 amino acids. V gave up 6 bases and J gave up 6 bases; unmatched junction bases: 3. The CDR3: CACPGQGNSPLHF. The CDR3 DNA is TGTGCCTGCCCGGGACAGGGTAATTCACCCCTCCACTTT. Based on the CDR3 plus reference TRBV30 and TRBJ1-6, the full variable domain is SQTIHQWPATLVQPVGSPLSLECTVEGTSNPNLYWYRQAAGRGLQLLFYSVGIGQISSEVPQNLSASRPQDRQFILSSKKLLLSDSGFYLCACPGQGNSPLHFGNGTRLTVT.

This sequence joins TRBV7-2 and TRBJ1-4; unclear D gene. The CDR3 length is 15 residues. Germline V gene sequence: CDR1 SGHTA, CDR2 FQGNSA. V dropped 3 bases and J dropped 7 bases, with 15 bases sitting between them. CDR3 in DNA: TGTGCCAGCAGCTTCGGTTTTGGGAGTACTGAAAAACTGTTTTTT. It specifies CASSFGFGSTEKLFF. Complete variable domain (other parts from reference TRBV7-2 and TRBJ1-4): GAGVSQSPSNKVTEKGKDVELRCDPISGHTALYWYRQSLGQGLEFLIYFQGNSAPDKSGLPSDRFSAERTGGSVSTLTIQRTQQEDSAVYLCASSFGFGSTEKLFFGSGTQLSVL.

This chain uses TRBV9 with TRBJ2-5; TRBD2 aligns across 8 bases. After removal of 3 bases from V and 6 bases from J, the junction contained 4 bases not matched to a gene. The CDR3 loop spans 13 amino acids. CDR1 and CDR2 (germline): SGDLS, YYNGEE. CDR3 DNA: TGTGCCAGCAGCGAGGCGGGGGGACAGACCCAGTACTTC. The encoded protein is CASSEAGGQTQYF.

The chain recombines TRBV29-1 with TRBJ1-2; 11 nucleotides match TRBD1. The CDR3 extends over 15 amino acids. Germline V gives CDR1 SQVTM, CDR2 ANQGSEA. The V segment lost 0 bases and the J segment 3 bases; nucleotides outside the gene matches: 3. The CDR3 DNA reads TGCAGCGTTGAAGATCAGGGACAGGGGGACTATGGCTACACCTTC. It yields the protein CSVEDQGQGDYGYTF.

The chain employs TRBV6-4 and TRBJ2-2; 9 positions match TRBD1. CDR1 is MRHNA, CDR2 SNTAGT, per germline. The CDR3 length is 15 residues. Trimming at V came to 4 bases and at J to 5 bases, leaving 5 bases not matched to a gene. The CDR3 DNA follows: TGTGCCAGCAGTGGTGTTGGACAGGGGACCGGGGAGCTGTTTTTT. Its protein product is CASSGVGQGTGELFF.